The source of this T cell receptor beta chain is a study of blood T cells in healthy people across ages (dated by TCRdb to between 2014 and 2016). As for the study more broadly: In model experiments, template switching captured about one uniquely barcoded TCR beta cDNA molecule for every two T cells. Age-related changes in TCR beta repertoire diversity were measured in the study by deep sequencing normalized with unique cDNA molecular identifiers. The donors were split into four age groups: young (average 16 years), middle-aged (roughly 42), aged (roughly 68) and long-lived (over 75). To avoid experimental bias, donors of different ages were spread randomly across the sequencing lanes. Two additional independent replicas of 1 million unique cDNA reads from the same blood draw were analyzed for two donors (one aged 18 to 30 and one aged 80 or older).

The method was 5' RACE. Reads for this sample came from an Illumina HiSeq 2500. A second roughly 6 to 12 cycle PCR used a sample-barcoded 5' primer and a J-beta primer mix. Each TCR beta cDNA molecule received a unique molecular identifier from a template-switch 5' adaptor carrying 12 random nucleotides. Each sample yielded at least 2.5 million CDR3-containing paired-end reads. The Mint cDNA synthesis kit, primed by a TRBC-specific oligonucleotide, was used to synthesize first-strand cDNA from all RNA. Following uracil-DNA glycosylase treatment, a first 18-cycle PCR with universal primers M1SS and BC2_uni_R was performed on all cDNA. The source study handled its data this way. Normalization of each sample was performed by random selection of 1 million high-quality reads, each carrying a distinct molecular identifier. Reads sharing molecular identifiers were discarded rather than binned into consensus sequences. MiTCR, run with a Q25 quality threshold and the strictest error-elimination algorithm, handled CDR3 identification, clonotype clustering and error correction. Lower-bound total TCR beta diversity was estimated with a nonparametric unseen species model using Euler transformation. TCRdb trimmed the raw reads at Q25, called clones with MiXCR and kept productive beta chains. A single entry per CDR3 protein holds the most common genes and DNA from its merged rows. TCRdb, not the authors, supplied the V and J calls. A total of fewer than 800,000 distinct CDR3 sequences appear in this sample, over 20% of them only once. The ten largest clones represent 3.5% to 4% of the sample.

On this clonotype itself: Its antigen is currently not known. No much larger clone is present one base from it, and per-base qualities are unavailable.

Based on the germline V gene, the CDR1 and CDR2 sequences are LGHNA and YSLEER. Cut back by 0 bases and 4 bases, the V and J ends lie 9 bases apart. The CDR3 sequence holds 14 residues, the cysteine and phenylalanine included. The sequence is cut down to CDR3 DNA, 42 bases in frame from base 1. The donors were roughly 39 Caucasian individuals from Russia, aged roughly 6 to 90 years, who were systemically healthy. Roughly 10 milliliters of peripheral blood were drawn from each donor into EDTA-treated Vacutainer tubes. PBMCs were isolated by Ficoll-Paque density-gradient centrifugation, with at least 6.5 million obtained per sample. Total RNA, at least 5 micrograms per sample, was extracted from PBMCs with Trizol reagent. For every donor, an aliquot of PBMCs went through flow cytometry to measure the percentages of naive CD45RAhigh/CD27high T cells. The study at large found these results: The long-lived group showed more naive CD4+ T cells, fewer expanded clones and increased TCR diversity than the aged group, suggesting age selection. Because profiling used bulk unsorted PBMCs, naive and antigen-experienced compartments could not be compared conclusively. Estimates of total diversity based on one million sequenced T cells were regarded as lower bounds and as underestimates. The percentage of naive T cells measured by flow cytometry correlated strongly with observed TCR beta diversity. The CMV infection status of donors was not known, potentially confounding age-related changes in expanded clonotypes. Observed TCR beta diversity per million T cells fell roughly linearly with age, and a significant reduction was already apparent by age roughly 40.

The rearranged segments are TRBV4-3 and TRBJ1-1, with the D gene too uncertain to name. Material: blood. The TCR comes from a man in his sixties or seventies in good health. CDR3 sequence: CASSQDGLFTEAFF. The DNA sequence follows: TGCGCCAGCAGCCAAGATGGGCTGTTCACTGAAGCTTTCTTT.